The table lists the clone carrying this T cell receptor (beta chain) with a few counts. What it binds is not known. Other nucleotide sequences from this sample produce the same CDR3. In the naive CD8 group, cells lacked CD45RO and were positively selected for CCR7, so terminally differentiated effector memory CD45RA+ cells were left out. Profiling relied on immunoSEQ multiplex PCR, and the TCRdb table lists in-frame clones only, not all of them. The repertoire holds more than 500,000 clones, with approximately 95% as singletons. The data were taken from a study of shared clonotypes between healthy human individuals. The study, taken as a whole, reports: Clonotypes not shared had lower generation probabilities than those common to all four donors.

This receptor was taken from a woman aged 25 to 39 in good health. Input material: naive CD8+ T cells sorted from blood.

The CDR3 loop reads CASSLGETQYF. The CDR3, as DNA: TGTGCCAGCAGTTTAGGAGAGACCCAGTACTTC. This chain connects TRBV28 to TRBJ2-5; D gene unclear. The V end lost 2 bases, the J end lost 4 bases, and 2 bases lay between the germline ends. This CDR3 is 11 amino acids long. From germline, CDR1 is MDHEN and CDR2 SYDVKM.